A selection of T cell receptor beta chains follows, all from one sample in a study of cytomegalovirus exposure and HLA in healthy donors. Assay: immunoSEQ multiplex PCR; the TCRdb copy retains only in-frame clones and omits some. Here the sample spans roughly 110,000 clones, about 70% being singletons. The sample was PBMCs. The receptors derive from a boy aged 5-17 years in good health and CMV-seronegative. Both conserved end residues are part of each CDR3. A D gene is named only where the DNA matches it firmly. Expanded clones get a size class; other rows say once, few or many, or leave the size out.

D	size	V	J	CDR3	DNA
TRBD1	once	TRBV7-3	TRBJ2-5	CASSLRAGTGALQETQYF	TGTGCCAGCAGCTTAAGGGCCGGGACAGGGGCCCTACAAGAGACCCAGTACTTC
NA	NA	TRBV5-1	TRBJ1-6	CASSNGTSFSNSPLHF	TGCGCCAGCAGCAACGGGACTTCGTTTTCTAATTCACCCCTCCACTTT
TRBD2	NA	TRBV29-1	TRBJ2-5	CSVRRGAETQYF	TGCAGCGTAAGGCGGGGGGCGGAGACCCAGTACTTC
TRBD2	NA	TRBV13	TRBJ2-3	CASSERRLAGGIDTQYF	TGTGCCAGCAGCGAACGTAGGCTAGCGGGAGGTATAGATACGCAGTATTTT
TRBD1	once	TRBV30	TRBJ2-5	CAWSVLRGRQETQYF	TGTGCCTGGAGTGTACTCAGGGGGCGACAAGAGACCCAGTACTTC
NA	few	TRBV28	TRBJ1-1	CASSSPQGTNTEAFF	TGTGCCAGCAGTTCCCCACAGGGAACGAACACTGAAGCTTTCTTT
TRBD1	few	TRBV28	TRBJ2-3	CASRAGGANPTDTQYF	TGTGCCAGCAGAGCAGGGGGCGCCAATCCCACAGATACGCAGTATTTT
NA	NA	TRBV6-4	TRBJ2-3	CASSDGGGSTDTQYF	TGTGCCAGCAGTGACGGTGGGGGGAGCACAGATACGCAGTATTTT
NA	NA	TRBV9	TRBJ1-2	CASSVEILPNYGYTF	TGTGCCAGCAGCGTAGAAATCCTACCCAACTATGGCTACACCTTC
NA	NA	TRBV2	TRBJ2-1	CASSEALAGYEQFF	TGTGCCAGCAGTGAAGCCCTAGCTGGGTATGAGCAGTTCTTC
TRBD2	NA	TRBV7-7	TRBJ2-7	CASSYTSSGGPYEQYF	TGTGCCAGCAGCTACACGTCTAGCGGGGGACCCTACGAGCAGTACTTC
NA	NA	TRBV28	TRBJ2-3	CASSFQGTNTDTQYF	TGTGCCAGCAGTTTCCAGGGAACGAACACAGATACGCAGTATTTT
NA	NA	TRBV2	TRBJ2-5	CASRLSVETQYF	TGTGCCAGCCGACTATCGGTGGAGACCCAGTACTTC
NA	few	TRBV5-4	TRBJ2-7	CASSLGRRTYEQYF	TGTGCCAGCAGCTTGGGTCGGAGGACCTACGAGCAGTACTTC
TRBD2	NA	TRBV2	TRBJ2-1	CATTSGRANEQFF	TGTGCCACCACTAGCGGGAGGGCCAATGAGCAGTTCTTC